What follows are 18 T cell receptor beta chains derived from one specimen sequenced in a study of T cells in Graves' hyperthyroidism and ophthalmopathy. Authors of the study amplified TCR beta CDR3 regions from RNA transcripts. First-round RT-PCR with HTBI primers amplified the TCR CDR3 region. TCRdb passed the multiplex PCR reads through MiXCR, listing each CDR3 protein once. Of about 610,000 distinct CDR3 sequences in the sample, about 15% are singletons; the top ten hold over 3.5%. Sequenced material: blood. The source is a woman between 40 and 55 years old with Graves' ophthalmopathy.

This rearrangement joins TRBV5-1 to TRBJ1-2, with 7 bases identical to TRBD1. From germline, CDR1 is SGHRS and CDR2 YFSETQ. V lost 0 bases to trimming and J lost 4 bases; unmatched junction nucleotides: 6. This CDR3 spans 15 amino acids. In DNA form, the CDR3 reads TGCGCCAGCAGCTTGGGACAGGGTAAGGTCTATGGCTACACCTTC. Amino acid sequence: CASSLGQGKVYGYTF.

This clonotype showed up many times. The chain recombines TRBV27 with TRBJ1-1; tentative D call: TRBD1 (5 bases). CDR1 MNHEY and CDR2 SMNVEV come from the germline V gene (reference sequence). V was trimmed by 7 bases and J by 2 bases, leaving 17 bases between them. The CDR3 is 15 residues long. The CDR3 region is CASTLLWGGNTEAFF. The CDR3 nucleotides are TGTGCCAGCACCTTACTGTGGGGGGGAAACACTGAAGCTTTCTTT.

This rearrangement joins TRBV29-1 to TRBJ2-5; D remains unclear. The V gene's germline CDR1 is SQVTM and CDR2 ANQGSEA. This CDR3 has 12 amino acids. V was trimmed by 6 bases and J by 3 bases, leaving 11 bases between them. CDR3 bases: TGCAGCGTCGGGTCAATAAAAGAGACCCAGTACTTC. Amino acid sequence: CSVGSIKETQYF.

This clonotype was counted at least ten times. The genes are TRBV27 and TRBJ1-2; D unresolved. Trimming removed 4 bases from V and 7 bases from J, with 13 bases in between. CDR1 is MNHEY and CDR2 is SMNVEV in the germline V gene (reference sequence). The CDR3 spans 13 residues. CDR3 sequence reads: CASSSTGSGGYTF. The CDR3 coding sequence is TGTGCCAGCAGTTCTACGGGTAGTGGTGGCTACACCTTC.

This clonotype was observed many times. The chain couples TRBV11-1 to TRBJ2-2; TRBD2 agrees at 13 bases. J gave up 4 bases and V 5 bases, and 4 bases lay outside the gene matches. The CDR3 is 16 residues long. CDR1 and CDR2 (germline): SGHAT, FQDESV (reference sequence). The CDR3 bases are TGTGCCAGCAGCCCTGGACTAGCGGGAGCCACCGGGGAGCTGTTTTTT. Amino acids: CASSPGLAGATGELFF. The variable domain in full, with the rest retrieved from reference TRBV11-1 and TRBJ2-2, is EAEVAQSPRYKITEKSQAVAFWCDPISGHATLYWYRQILGQGPELLVQFQDESVVDDSQLPKDRFSAERLKGVDSTLKIQPAELGDSAMYLCASSPGLAGATGELFFGEGSRLTVL.

The V and J genes are TRBV6-4 and TRBJ1-6; 7 bases are a match to TRBD1. V lost 2 bases and J lost 0; bases outside the gene matches: 7. CDR1 and CDR2 from the germline V gene are MRHNA and SNTAGT. The CDR3 consists of 18 residues. DNA for the CDR3: TGTGCCAGCAGTGACGGACAGGACCCGAGCTCCTATAATTCACCCCTCCACTTT. This gives the protein CASSDGQDPSSYNSPLHF.

This clonotype has at least ten counts. The J gene is TRBJ1-1, the V gene TRBV12-3 or TRBV12-4; no reliable D call. Trimming cost V 4 bases and J 3 bases, with 9 bases left between them. The CDR3 length is 13 residues. The CDR3 coding sequence is TGTGCCAGCAGTTGGCAGAGCTACACTGAAGCTTTCTTT. Translating gives CASSWQSYTEAFF.

This clonotype was observed many times. CDR3 sequence reads: CASSPRQGYEQYF. CDR3 DNA: TGTGCCAGCAGTCCCCGACAGGGATACGAGCAGTACTTC. The chain links TRBV25-1 to TRBJ2-7, with 7 positions matching TRBD1. V lost 5 bases, J lost 4 bases, and 5 bases stayed unmatched. This CDR3 is built from 13 residues. Germline CDR1 and CDR2: MGHDK and SYGVNS.

This clonotype appeared many times. V and J are TRBV19 and TRBJ1-1; D gene unclear. With 10 bases removed from V and 1 base from J, the gap between germline ends came to 13 bases. The CDR3 covers 13 residues. Germline loops: CDR1 LNHDA, CDR2 SQIVND (reference sequence). The CDR3 region is CATSHLANTEAFF. The CDR3 DNA reads TGTGCCACCTCCCACCTTGCGAACACTGAAGCTTTCTTT.

DNA of the CDR3: TGTGCCAGCAGACGCGTACTAGGGGGCACTGAAGCTTTCTTT. Its protein product is CASRRVLGGTEAFF. The chain has TRBV7-2 and TRBJ1-1; a possible D gene is TRBD1 (6 bases). V lost 6 bases and J lost 4, with 15 bases in between. Germline lookup yields CDR1 SGHTA and CDR2 FQGNSA. The CDR3 is 14 amino acids.

The genes are TRBV3-1 and TRBJ1-2; perhaps TRBD1 as D (6 bases). The CDR3 runs 12 residues. Per germline, CDR1 LGHDT and CDR2 YNNKEL (reference sequence). Trimming left V 6 bases short and J 8 bases short, with 13 bases between. The CDR3 protein is CASRRGQYGYTF. CDR3 nucleotides: TGTGCCAGCAGGAGAGGACAGTACGGCTACACCTTC.

This clonotype was seen many times. V usage is TRBV6-2 or TRBV6-3 and J usage is TRBJ2-5; 10 bases fit TRBD2. This CDR3 is built from 17 residues. Germline-derived CDR1 and CDR2 are MNHEY and SVGEGT. J gave up 1 base and V 0 bases, and 5 bases lay outside the gene matches. In DNA, the CDR3 is TGTGCCAGCAGTTACTCGATCCTAGCGGGAGCCCAAGAGACCCAGTACTTC. It translates to CASSYSILAGAQETQYF.

Here the CDR3 DNA reads TGTGCCAGCAGCCACGTCGCGGACAGGCTGAACACTGAAGCTTTCTTT. It codes for CASSHVADRLNTEAFF. J is TRBJ1-1 and V is TRBV11-1; 7 bases match TRBD1. The CDR3 sequence is 16 residues long. Germline values: CDR1 SGHAT, CDR2 FQDESV (reference sequence). Unmatched junction bases numbered 9, after V lost 5 bases and J lost 0 bases.

The chain is built from TRBV19 and TRBJ1-2; 7 bases are shared with TRBD1. J lost 0 bases, V lost 9 bases, and 7 bases had no gene match. The germline gives CDR1 LNHDA, CDR2 SQIVND (reference sequence). The CDR3 runs to 14 residues. CDR3 DNA sequence: TGTGCCAGCCAGACAGGGCCAGCTAACTATGGCTACACCTTC. Amino acid sequence: CASQTGPANYGYTF.

V gene TRBV7-8 combines with J gene TRBJ2-5; TRBD2 aligns across 9 bases. From germline, CDR1 is SGHVS and CDR2 FQNEAQ. The CDR3 has 14 amino acids. V trimming: 4 bases; J trimming: 5 bases; junction bases outside the gene matches: 5. The CDR3 spells CASSSGLAMETQYF. CDR3 DNA: TGTGCCAGCAGCTCCGGACTAGCGATGGAGACCCAGTACTTC.

This clonotype came up a few times. A much larger clone lies one base from this, so it may be a read error. This chain joins TRBV11-2 and TRBJ1-2; 7 bases line up with TRBD1. The CDR3 is 16 residues long. CDR1 and CDR2 (germline): SGHAT, FQNNGV. CDR3 coding DNA: TGTGACAGCAGCTTAGATCCCGGGACAGTGGGCTATGGCTACACCTTC. Translation: CDSSLDPGTVGYGYTF.

This clonotype turned up a few times. The chain links TRBV5-6 to TRBJ1-2; a possible D gene is TRBD1 (5 bases). Germline V gene lookup returns CDR1 SGHDT and CDR2 YYEEEE. This CDR3 has 13 amino acids. The V and J ends lost 4 bases and 6 bases respectively, with 13 bases between them. The CDR3 loop is CASSVRDGNGYTF. For the CDR3, the DNA is TGTGCCAGCAGCGTCCGGGACGGGAATGGCTACACCTTC. The full variable domain, its missing parts supplied by reference TRBV5-6 and TRBJ1-2, is DAGVTQSPTHLIKTRGQQVTLRCSPKSGHDTVSWYQQALGQGPQFIFQYYEEEERQRGNFPDRFSGHQFPNYSSELNVNALLLGDSALYLCASSVRDGNGYTFGSGTRLTVV.

This sequence joins TRBV7-2 and TRBJ2-7, with 8 bases that match TRBD2. The CDR3 has 13 amino acids. Germline CDR1 SGHTA, CDR2 FQGNSA. Germline trimming cut 6 bases from V and 7 bases from J; bases unmatched to any gene: 8. The DNA of the CDR3 is TGTGCCAGCAGACCTGGACTAGCAGGGGAGCAGTACTTC. It specifies CASRPGLAGEQYF.